This T cell receptor (beta chain) came from a study of blood T cell repertoires in COVID-19. The overall study: Nucleic acid was either cDNA or gDNA, and it came from T cells, B-cell-depleted T cells, or PBMCs.

Here immunoSEQ multiplex PCR was the method, and the copy in TCRdb shows in-frame clones only, minus some. The sample lists about 46,000 clones; approximately 86% were seen once. The germline gives CDR1 SGHVS, CDR2 FQNEAQ. Trimming removed 7 bases from V and 2 bases from J; junction bases left unmatched: 12. This CDR3 is 16 amino acids long. Participants, about 18 to 90 years old, spanned 25 or so US areas. This chain joins TRBV7-8 and TRBJ2-3; 7 bases align to TRBD2. The origin of this receptor is a woman between 50 and 59 years old who had recovered from COVID-19. Sequencing was performed on PBMCs or T cells enriched from blood (not recorded which). CDR3 in amino acids: CASNVLSGTYTDTQYF. The CDR3 DNA reads TGTGCCAGCAATGTCCTCAGCGGGACGTACACAGATACGCAGTATTTT. The full variable domain, with the rest looked up from reference TRBV7-8 and TRBJ2-3, is GAGVSQSPRYKVAKRGQDVALRCDPISGHVSLFWYQQALGQGPEFLTYFQNEAQLDKSGLPSDRFFAERPEGSVSTLKIQRTQQEDSAVYLCASNVLSGTYTDTQYFGPGTRLTVL.